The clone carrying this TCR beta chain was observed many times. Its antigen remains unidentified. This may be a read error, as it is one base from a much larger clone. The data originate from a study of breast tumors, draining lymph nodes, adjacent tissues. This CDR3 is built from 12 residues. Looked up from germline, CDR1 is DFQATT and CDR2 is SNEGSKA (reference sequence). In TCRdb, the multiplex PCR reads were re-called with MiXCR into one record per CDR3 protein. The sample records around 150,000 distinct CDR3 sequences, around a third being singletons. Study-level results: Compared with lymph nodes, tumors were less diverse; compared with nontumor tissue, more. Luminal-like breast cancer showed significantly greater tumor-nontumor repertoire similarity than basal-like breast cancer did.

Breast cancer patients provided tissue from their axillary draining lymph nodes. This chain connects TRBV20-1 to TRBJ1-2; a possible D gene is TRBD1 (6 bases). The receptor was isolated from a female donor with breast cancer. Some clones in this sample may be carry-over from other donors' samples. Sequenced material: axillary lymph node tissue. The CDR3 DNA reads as TGCAGTGCTCACGACAGGTCGTTTGGCTCCACCTTC. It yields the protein CSAHDRSFGSTF.